The clone carrying this T cell receptor beta chain has just a few counts. Its antigen is unidentified. Via MiXCR, TCRdb re-called the RT-PCR reads, giving one row per CDR3 protein. In the table there are under 750,000 distinct CDR3 sequences, 10% to 15% of which are singletons. The ends were cut back, 6 bases at V and 4 bases at J, with 10 bases in the middle. The CDR3 contains 13 residues. This record belongs to a study of response to subunit inactivated influenza vaccine. Study outcomes and limitations: Authors suggested each seasonal flu vaccination may recruit only limited numbers of new T cells.

V and J are TRBV12-3 or TRBV12-4 and TRBJ1-3, with D unclear. The origin of this receptor is a man aged 50 to 60 who received an inactivated influenza vaccine. This sample comprised PBMCs from blood, obtained on the day of vaccination. The CDR3 sequence is CASRMRNGNTIYF. The CDR3 DNA reads TGTGCCAGCAGAATGAGGAACGGAAACACCATATATTTT.